The entry below gives a single T cell receptor (beta chain) sequence along with its context. This clone's antigen is unknown. No base quality values were provided; no much bigger clone lies one nucleotide off. The immunoSEQ Assay, a bias-controlled multiplex PCR, was used to amplify TCRbeta CDR3 regions from genomic DNA. For the original study's pipeline: Within the assay, amplification of reference gene primers was used to estimate how many nucleated cells each sample contained. To quantify the absolute abundance of each unique TCRbeta CDR3 rearrangement, sequence reads were collapsed and filtered. For each sample, productive Simpson clonality was calculated as the square root of Simpson's diversity index across productive rearrangements. TCRdb holds this immuneACCESS table with in-frame rearrangements only. Some clones are missing; in checked studies, unresolved V genes explain under half, and the rest has no known cause. The V and J calls and clone size were taken over from that table, and D and trimming were inferred from the DNA. The sample includes about 65,000 clones, with about 81% observed a single time. 14% to 15% of the sample is taken by the ten largest.

Collaborating institutions collected whole blood in K2EDTA tubes following their own protocols. For TCRbeta analysis, collaborators shipped samples as frozen whole blood, isolated PBMCs, or DNA extracted from either of those sample types. The data originate from a study of blood T cell repertoires in COVID-19 (dated by TCRdb to 2018 to 2021). As for the study more broadly: Samples covering the acute and convalescent phases of COVID-19 were provided by collaborators in the United States, Italy and Spain. The prospective study material was composed of cDNA or gDNA derived from T cells, B-cell-depleted T cells, or PBMCs. Subjects who had been exposed to COVID-19, were actively infected with it, or had recovered from it provided the deeply sampled blood TCRbeta repertoires that made up the dataset. The repertoires were made available in a free public database intended to serve as a resource for research on the immune response to SARS-CoV-2. The samples were drawn from two sources: the first 160 participants of the ongoing ImmuneRACE study, and 1,200 or so subjects contributed by 6 global collaborators. A de-identified subject ID, COVID-19 status, age in years and sex were almost always included in the sample metadata. HLA class I and class II types, where available, came from metadata supplied by the sample provider rather than from assay-based typing. Beyond this particular receptor, the publication reports: Clinical and demographic metadata were provided uncurated, with the amount varying by source and participant.

Reading the germline V gene (reference sequence) gives CDR1 DFQATT and CDR2 SNEGSKA. Trimming at the junction amounts to 6 bases on V and 8 bases on J, and the germline ends lie 13 bases apart. The CDR3, from cysteine to phenylalanine, totals 11 residues. Of the read, only the CDR3 DNA is kept; its 33 bases are in frame from base 1. This chain is built from TRBV20-1 and TRBJ1-1; matching of 5 bases hints at TRBD1 as the D gene. The clonotype comes from a man older than 75 with acute or convalescent COVID-19. Specimen: peripheral blood. The sequenced DNA is TGCAGTGCCGGGGGGGACGTGGAAGCTTTCTTT. It codes for CSAGGDVEAFF.